Presented here are 24 T cell receptor beta chains from one specimen sequenced in a study of preoperative IRX-2 immunotherapy in early breast cancer. Treatment given: preoperative locoregional IRX-2 cytokine immunotherapy. Only in-frame clones appear in the TCRdb table, and some are missing; sequencing was by immunoSEQ multiplex PCR. The profile shows thousands of clones, about 69% of them singletons. This specimen consisted of tumor tissue, obtained before IRX-2 immunotherapy. The receptors were sampled from a human donor with breast cancer.

This chain uses TRBV18 with TRBJ2-5, with 8 positions matching TRBD1. Germline CDR1 and CDR2: KGHSH and LQKENI. V dropped 6 bases and J dropped 2; count of bases not matched to a gene: 5. The CDR3 extends over 14 amino acids. DNA for the CDR3: TGTGCCAGCTCGGGGACAGGACCTCAAGAGACCCAGTACTTC. Its protein product is CASSGTGPQETQYF. Complete variable domain (other parts from reference TRBV18 and TRBJ2-5): NAGVMQNPRHLVRRRGQEARLRCSPMKGHSHVYWYRQLPEEGLKFMVYLQKENIIDESGMPKERFSAEFPKEGPSILRIQQVVRGDSAAYFCASSGTGPQETQYFGPGTRLLVL.

This clone showed up just a few times. The chain couples TRBV18 to TRBJ1-5, with D possibly TRBD1 on 6 matching bases. The CDR3 has 15 residues. CDR1 KGHSH and CDR2 LQKENI come from the germline V gene. Deletions cut 2 bases from V and 2 bases from J, with 10 bases between. The CDR3 sequence: CASSPSGVGNQPQHF. Written as DNA, the CDR3 is TGTGCCAGCTCACCATCAGGGGTTGGCAATCAGCCCCAGCATTTT.

This chain joins TRBV12-1 and TRBJ1-2. TRBV12-1 is an annotated pseudogene. The CDR3 is made up of 15 amino acids. CDR3 amino acids: CASPIFGMERHGYTF. As DNA, the CDR3 is TGTGCCAGCCCCATATTTGGGATGGAACGTCATGGCTACACCTTC.

The rearrangement uses TRBV15 and TRBJ1-2; maybe TRBD1 (5 bases). The ends were cut back, 5 bases at V and 3 bases at J, with 16 bases in the middle. The germline V gene has CDR1 LNHNV and CDR2 YYDKDF (reference sequence). The CDR3 loop spans 15 amino acids. This CDR3 reads CATSPQAGSYYGYTF. The DNA for the CDR3 is TGTGCCACCAGCCCCCAGGCAGGGAGTTACTATGGCTACACCTTC.

By proportion, this clone is medium-sized. The chain has TRBV11-3 and TRBJ1-1; the match to TRBD1 covers 7 bases. The CDR3 has 15 amino acids. Germline values: CDR1 SGHNT, CDR2 YENEEA. V lost 5 bases, J lost 3 bases, and 9 bases stayed unmatched. CDR3 coding DNA: TGTGCCAGCAGCAAAACAGGGGTAGGTGACACTGAAGCTTTCTTT. Its translation is CASSKTGVGDTEAFF.

Concerning this clone itself: The junction and the germline gene differ at one end; a read error may be behind it. Other nucleotide sequences in the sample specify the same CDR3. The rearrangement uses TRBV6-8 and TRBJ1-6, with D uncertain. Germline CDR1 is MNHGY and CDR2 is SAAAGT. The CDR3 extends over 14 amino acids. The CDR3 DNA follows: TGTGCCAGCCTGCTCACGTCTGGGAATTCACCTCTCCACTTT. It yields the protein CASLLTSGNSPLHF.

The chain links TRBV11-3 to TRBJ2-5, with TRBD2 matching over 8 bases. V lost 5 bases, J lost 5 bases, and 7 bases stayed unmatched. The CDR3 sequence is 14 residues long. Germline V gene data show CDR1 as SGHNT and CDR2 as YENEEA. The CDR3, as DNA: TGTGCCAGCAGCCCAGACGGCGGGGGGGAGACCCAGTACTTC. Its translation: CASSPDGGGETQYF.

The chain couples TRBV11-3 to TRBJ2-3; D ambiguous. Germline V gives CDR1 SGHNT, CDR2 YENEEA. V was clipped by 4 bases and J by 3 bases, with 23 bases between them. CDR3 length: 18 amino acids. The CDR3 is CASSSTLLGLGLTDTQYF. The CDR3 region has the DNA TGTGCCAGCAGCTCTACCTTACTGGGTTTAGGGCTAACAGATACGCAGTATTTT.

The chain couples TRBV11-3 to TRBJ1-6; D unresolved. The CDR3 consists of 17 residues. Trimming cost V 3 bases and J 3 bases, with 15 bases left between them. Looked up from germline, CDR1 is SGHNT and CDR2 is YENEEA. The CDR3 nucleotides are TGTGCCAGCAGCTTGCGGTCCGGCCGGGGCTATAATTCACCCCTCCACTTT. Protein product: CASSLRSGRGYNSPLHF.

The chain joins TRBV6-1 to TRBJ1-6; a weak D match, TRBD1 (5 bases). The ends were cut back, 0 bases at V and 5 bases at J, with 8 bases in the middle. Germline lookup yields CDR1 MNHNS and CDR2 SASEGT. This CDR3 comprises 15 residues. The CDR3 protein is CASSEAPRDNSPLHF. In DNA form, the CDR3 reads TGTGCCAGCAGTGAAGCGCCCAGGGATAATTCACCCCTCCACTTT.

CDR3: CASSLQSGYTEAFF. The DNA of the CDR3 is TGTGCCAGCAGTTTACAGAGCGGCTACACTGAAGCTTTCTTT. V is TRBV6-7 and J is TRBJ1-1; the D is unclear. TRBV6-7 falls under the ORF class, with uncertain function. Trimming took off 4 bases at V and 3 bases at J, with 12 bases between the two ends. This CDR3 has 14 amino acids.

The chain has TRBV14 and TRBJ2-1, with D possibly matching TRBD2 (6 bases). CDR3 length: 14 residues. V dropped 4 bases and J dropped 0 bases, with 7 bases sitting between them. CDR1 SGHDN and CDR2 FVKESK come from the germline V gene. The CDR3 nucleotides are TGTGCCAGCAGCCTGCGGGACTCCTACAATGAGCAGTTCTTC. It yields the protein CASSLRDSYNEQFF.

V is TRBV30 and J is TRBJ1-2; 9 bases align to TRBD1. Trimming cost V 2 bases and J 3 bases; bases outside gene matches: 13. CDR1 is GTSNPN and CDR2 is SVGIG in the germline V gene (reference sequence). The CDR3 contains 17 residues. CDR3 nucleotide sequence: TGTGCCTGGAGTACGGGACAGGGACAACCTTTATACTATGGCTACACCTTC. As protein: CAWSTGQGQPLYYGYTF.

CDR3 amino acids: CSVGVGTGPYEQYF. CDR3 DNA: TGCAGCGTGGGCGTCGGGACAGGACCCTACGAGCAGTACTTC. The rearrangement links TRBV29-1 to TRBJ2-7; 8 bases agree with TRBD1. Germline loops: CDR1 SQVTM, CDR2 ANQGSEA. Trimming cost V 6 bases and J 2 bases; bases outside gene matches: 9. The CDR3 sequence is 14 residues long.

The gene calls are TRBV15 and TRBJ2-7, with D hard to call. The CDR3 length is 14 residues. Between the trimmed V and J ends, which lost 8 bases and 0 bases, there was a span of 14 bases. Germline V lookup: CDR1 LNHNV, CDR2 YYDKDF (reference sequence). The CDR3 here is CATRLGLTSYEQYF. The CDR3 region has the DNA TGTGCCACCCGACTGGGCCTCACCTCCTACGAGCAGTACTTC. The variable domain in full, completed from reference TRBV15 and TRBJ2-7, reads DAMVIQNPRYQVTQFGKPVTLSCSQTLNHNVMYWYQQKSSQAPKLLFHYYDKDFNNEADTPDNFQSRRPNTSFCFLDIRSPGLGDTAMYLCATRLGLTSYEQYFGPGTRLTVT.

The rearrangement uses TRBV11-3 and TRBJ2-5; 8 bases line up with TRBD2. CDR1 and CDR2 (germline): SGHNT, YENEEA. CDR3 size: 16 residues. The ends lost 4 bases at V and 1 base at J; junction bases unmatched: 8. The CDR3 spells CASSSGSGAGQETQYF. CDR3 nucleotide sequence: TGTGCCAGCAGCTCGGGTAGCGGGGCGGGCCAAGAGACCCAGTACTTC.

The genes are TRBV25-1 and TRBJ2-7; D possibly uses TRBD1 or TRBD2 (5 bases each). Trimming removed 6 bases at V and 2 bases at J, with 11 bases between. CDR3 length: 13 amino acids. Germline values: CDR1 MGHDK, CDR2 SYGVNS. This CDR3 reads CASSRDGAYEQYF. CDR3 DNA: TGTGCCAGCAGCCGGGACGGAGCCTACGAGCAGTACTTC.

This clone showed up just once. This chain connects TRBV11-3 to TRBJ2-2, with D tentatively TRBD1 (5 bases). This CDR3 is 15 amino acids long. Trimming shortened V by 1 base and J by 4 bases, and 10 bases separated the two germline ends. Germline V CDR1 and CDR2: SGHNT, YENEEA. The CDR3 loop reads CASSLVQGGTGELFF. In DNA form, the CDR3 reads TGTGCCAGCAGCTTAGTCCAGGGTGGCACCGGGGAGCTGTTTTTT.

The chain links TRBV23-1 to TRBJ2-1; D assignment may be TRBD1 or TRBD2 (5 bases each). TRBV23-1 carries the ORF label, with uncertain function. The CDR3 covers 15 residues. V lost 6 bases and J lost 2, with 14 bases in between. The CDR3 sequence: CASSQDRGPYNEQFF. CDR3 DNA: TGCGCCAGCAGCCAAGATAGGGGACCCTACAATGAGCAGTTCTTC.

Here the CDR3 reads CASNPGQGLKLFF. CDR3 in DNA: TGTGCCAGCAATCCGGGACAGGGGTTAAAACTGTTTTTT. The V call is TRBV12-5, the J call TRBJ1-4; TRBD1 aligns across 10 bases. CDR3 size: 13 residues. Germline assignment: CDR1 LGHNT and CDR2 FRNRAP.

The chain couples TRBV6-8 to TRBJ1-5; no clear D gene. Trimming took off 6 bases at V and 1 base at J, with 16 bases between the two ends. CDR3 length: 16 amino acids. From germline, CDR1 is MNHGY and CDR2 SAAAGT. In nucleotides, the CDR3 is TGTGCCAGCAGGCCCGGACCCCCAGGCAGCAATCAGCCCCAGCATTTT. Its translation is CASRPGPPGSNQPQHF.

This rearrangement joins TRBV6-1 to TRBJ1-5; no firm D call. V lost 0 bases, J lost 6 bases, and 6 bases lay in between. Germline assignment: CDR1 MNHNS and CDR2 SASEGT. The CDR3 totals 13 residues. The CDR3 DNA reads as TGTGCCAGCAGTGAAGCGGTTTTTCAGCCCCAGCATTTT. Translated: CASSEAVFQPQHF.

The chain recombines TRBV28 with TRBJ1-6, with D perhaps matching TRBD1 (5 bases). Germline V lookup: CDR1 MDHEN, CDR2 SYDVKM. Trimming removed 1 base at V and 7 bases at J, with 14 bases between. The CDR3 sequence is 16 residues long. The CDR3 is CASSLSPGNENSPLHF. The CDR3, as DNA: TGTGCCAGCAGTTTATCCCCAGGGAATGAAAATTCACCCCTCCACTTT.

This chain connects TRBV7-6 to TRBJ2-2, with no clear D. From germline, CDR1 is SGHVS and CDR2 FNYEAQ. CDR3 length: 15 amino acids. Trimming stripped 3 bases from V and 0 bases from J, with 8 bases between. The CDR3 DNA follows: TGTGCCAGCAGCTTGGGCAGTTCGAACACCGGGGAGCTGTTTTTT. Translated, it gives CASSLGSSNTGELFF. Using reference TRBV7-6 and TRBJ2-2 for the parts outside the CDR3, the full variable domain is GAGVSQSPRYKVTKRGQDVALRCDPISGHVSLYWYRQALGQGPEFLTYFNYEAQQDKSGLPNDRFSAERPEGSISTLTIQRTEQRDSAMYRCASSLGSSNTGELFFGEGSRLTVL.